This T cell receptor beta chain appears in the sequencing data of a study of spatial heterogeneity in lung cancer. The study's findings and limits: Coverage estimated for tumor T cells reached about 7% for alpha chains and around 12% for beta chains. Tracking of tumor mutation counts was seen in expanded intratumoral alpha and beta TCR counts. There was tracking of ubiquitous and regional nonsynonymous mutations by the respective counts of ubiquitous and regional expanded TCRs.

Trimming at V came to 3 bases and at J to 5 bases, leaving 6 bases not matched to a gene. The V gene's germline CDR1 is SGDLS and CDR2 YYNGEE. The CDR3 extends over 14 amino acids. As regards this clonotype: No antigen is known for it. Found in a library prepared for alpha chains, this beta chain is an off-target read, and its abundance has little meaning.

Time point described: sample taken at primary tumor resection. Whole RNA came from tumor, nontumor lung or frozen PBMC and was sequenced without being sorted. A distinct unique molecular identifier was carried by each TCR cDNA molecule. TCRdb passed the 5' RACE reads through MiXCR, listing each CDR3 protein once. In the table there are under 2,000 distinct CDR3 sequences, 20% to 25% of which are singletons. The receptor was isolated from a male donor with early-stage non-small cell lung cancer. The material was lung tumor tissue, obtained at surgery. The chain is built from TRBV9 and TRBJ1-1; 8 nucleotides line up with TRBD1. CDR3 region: CASSAGGAETEAFF. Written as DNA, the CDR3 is TGTGCCAGCAGCGCAGGGGGCGCAGAGACTGAAGCTTTCTTT.